Each of the 14 T cell receptor beta chains below was sequenced from the same sample in a study of T cell responses to AZD1222 COVID-19 vaccine. Measured with immunoSEQ multiplex PCR; TCRdb has only the in-frame clones, and not every one. The sample records about 110,000 clones, more than 70% being singletons. The sequences come from peripheral blood, collected 28 days after the second AZD1222 dose. These TCRs come from an adult who received the AZD1222 COVID-19 vaccine.

The chain carries TRBV9 and TRBJ1-2; the D gene is possibly TRBD1 (6 bases). This CDR3 is 14 amino acids long. CDR1 SGDLS and CDR2 YYNGEE come from the germline V gene. Trimming removed 6 bases from V and 2 bases from J, with 14 bases in between. The CDR3 spells CASNLQGLNYGYTF. The CDR3 DNA reads TGTGCCAGCAACCTACAGGGTCTAAACTATGGCTACACCTTC.

The V call is TRBV7-2, the J call TRBJ2-3, with D unresolved. The CDR3 runs to 15 residues. V lost 4 bases and J 6 bases, leaving 17 bases between the germline ends. Germline-derived CDR1 and CDR2 are SGHTA and FQGNSA. The CDR3, as DNA: TGTGCCAGCAGCTCCGTGGCACGACCTGGTGATACGCAGTATTTT. Protein: CASSSVARPGDTQYF.

J is TRBJ2-1 and V is TRBV6-2 or TRBV6-3; no definite D call. This CDR3 region has 13 residues. The germline CDR1 and CDR2 sequences are MNHEY and SVGEGT. V was trimmed by 1 base and J by 5 bases, leaving 6 bases between them. CDR3 in amino acids: CASSYFRDNEQFF. In DNA form, the CDR3 reads TGTGCCAGCAGTTACTTTAGGGACAATGAGCAGTTCTTC.

This chain uses TRBV3-1 (or the pseudogene TRBV3-2) with TRBJ1-4; 9 bases are shared with TRBD1. The length of the CDR3 is 15 residues. Germline V gene lookup returns CDR1 LGHDT and CDR2 YNNKEL (reference sequence). Trimming removed 2 bases from V and 7 bases from J; junction bases left unmatched: 5. For the CDR3, the DNA is TGTGCCAGCAGCCAAAGGGACAGGGAAAGTGAAAAACTGTTTTTT. Protein: CASSQRDRESEKLFF.

The chain is built from TRBV7-2 and TRBJ1-2; maybe TRBD1 (5 bases). The V gene lost 1 base and the J gene lost 6 bases, with 12 bases spanning the gap. The CDR3 is made up of 14 amino acids. Germline CDR1 and CDR2: SGHTA and FQGNSA. The CDR3 loop is CASSLDQGRDGYTF. Written as DNA, the CDR3 is TGTGCCAGCAGCTTAGACCAGGGCAGGGATGGCTACACCTTC.

V usage is TRBV4-2 and J usage is TRBJ2-5; 10 bases agree with TRBD2. J lost 4 bases, V lost 1 base, and 9 bases had no gene match. CDR3 length equals 17 residues. Germline lookup yields CDR1 LGHNA and CDR2 YNFKEQ. CDR3 sequence (DNA): TGTGCCAGCAGCCAAGTTGGAGCGGGGGGGCTCGGAGAGACCCAGTACTTC. Amino acid sequence: CASSQVGAGGLGETQYF.

This clone was detected once. The chain couples TRBV7-9 to TRBJ1-1; the D is unclear. CDR1 SEHNR and CDR2 FQNEAQ come from the germline V gene (reference sequence). This CDR3 contains 15 residues. The V end was cut by 4 bases, the J end by 1 base, with 13 bases between. The DNA for the CDR3 is TGTGCCAGCAGCTCCTCGACGACCACGAACACTGAAGCTTTCTTT. It yields the protein CASSSSTTTNTEAFF.

CDR3 sequence reads: CATSPDRDSNQPQHF. CDR3 sequence (DNA): TGTGCCACCAGCCCGGACAGAGATAGCAATCAGCCCCAGCATTTT. This chain connects TRBV15 to TRBJ1-5, with a tentative D call TRBD1 (6 bases). Between the trimmed V and J ends, which lost 5 bases and 0 bases, there was a span of 11 bases. The CDR3 has 15 amino acids. In germline, CDR1 is LNHNV, CDR2 YYDKDF (reference sequence).

The sample holds a few counts of this clone. The chain has TRBV6-5 and TRBJ1-5, with TRBD1 matching over 8 bases. Germline trimming cut 8 bases from V and 4 bases from J; bases unmatched to any gene: 7. This CDR3 spans 14 amino acids. Germline V gene sequence: CDR1 MNHEY, CDR2 SVGAGI. The DNA for the CDR3 is TGTGCCAGCTGCCGGGACAGGACAAATCAGCCCCAGCATTTT. Its protein is CASCRDRTNQPQHF.

Remarks on this clone: The same CDR3 arises from other DNA sequences in this sample as well. The chain recombines TRBV14 with TRBJ1-5; D gene uncertain. Germline loops: CDR1 SGHDN, CDR2 FVKESK. Trimming left V 1 base short and J 4 bases short, with 5 bases between. There are 13 residues in the CDR3. In DNA form, the CDR3 reads TGTGCCAGCAGCCAAGGGAGGAATCAGCCCCAGCATTTT. Translated: CASSQGRNQPQHF.

The gene calls are TRBV5-1 and TRBJ1-1; D might be TRBD1 (6 bases). V lost 3 bases to trimming and J lost 6 bases, with 21 bases between them. CDR3 length: 16 amino acids. Germline CDR1 and CDR2: SGHRS and YFSETQ. The CDR3 bases are TGCGCCAGCAGCTCTACCTTAGACAGGCCGACCCCTGAAGCTTTCTTT. Encoded protein: CASSSTLDRPTPEAFF. Full variable domain (rest looked up from reference TRBV5-1 and TRBJ1-1): KAGVTQTPRYLIKTRGQQVTLSCSPISGHRSVSWYQQTPGQGLQFLFEYFSETQRNKGNFPGRFSGRQFSNSRSEMNVSTLELGDSALYLCASSSTLDRPTPEAFFGQGTRLTVV.

V usage is TRBV28 and J usage is TRBJ1-2; D perhaps matches TRBD1 (6 bases). Germline CDR1 and CDR2: MDHEN and SYDVKM. There are 16 residues in the CDR3. Trimming removed 6 bases at V and 6 bases at J, with 23 bases between. The CDR3 spells CASRRSNLQGSHGYTF. DNA for the CDR3: TGTGCCAGCAGACGAAGCAACCTACAGGGTTCCCATGGCTACACCTTC.

The chain couples TRBV19 to TRBJ1-2; 10 bases match TRBD1. The germline V gene encodes CDR1 LNHDA and CDR2 SQIVND (reference sequence). This CDR3 contains 14 residues. The V segment lost 7 bases and the J segment 4 bases; nucleotides outside the gene matches: 6. CDR3 sequence reads: CASKDRGRGYGYTF. CDR3 DNA sequence: TGTGCCAGTAAAGACAGGGGGCGCGGCTATGGCTACACCTTC.

In regard to this clone: Other DNA sequences in this specimen translate into the identical CDR3. In nucleotides, the CDR3 is TGTGCCAGCAGTTCAGGAGGGTCGAATCAGCCCCAGCATTTT. It translates to CASSSGGSNQPQHF. V and J are TRBV7-9 and TRBJ1-5; D is undetermined. In germline, CDR1 is SEHNR, CDR2 FQNEAQ (reference sequence). V lost 6 bases and J lost 4, with 13 bases in between. The CDR3 sequence is 14 residues long.